This is a list of T cell receptor beta chains from one sample in a study of OX40 agonist ivuxolimab in advanced cancers. Profiling relied on immunoSEQ multiplex PCR, and the TCRdb table lists in-frame clones only, not all of them. The data hold about 82,000 clones, with about nine tenths observed a single time. The sequences come from CD4+ or CD8+ T cells sorted from blood, collected in a trial of the OX40 agonist ivuxolimab. The origin of the receptors is an adult with an advanced solid tumor such as melanoma, head and neck, liver or kidney cancer. Each CDR3 is given with its conserved first and last residue. Expanded clones get a size class; other rows say once, few or many, or leave the size out.

size	V	J	CDR3
NA	TRBV7-9	TRBJ2-7	CASSRPGQSLGASYEQYF
NA	TRBV10-2	TRBJ2-7	CASTPGEGYEQYF
NA	TRBV19	TRBJ2-1	CASSTPGTSGGYNEQFF
NA	TRBV5-4	TRBJ2-3	CASRDRGTDTQYF
NA	TRBV10-3	TRBJ2-1	CAISEVSRDEQFF
NA	TRBV5-8	TRBJ2-1	CASSLGTLSSYNEQFF
once	TRBV11-3	TRBJ1-1	CASSLDRNSLEAFF
NA	TRBV11-3	TRBJ1-1	CASSPRQTNTEAFF
NA	TRBV6-5	TRBJ2-7	CASRPDRDRGEQYF
NA	TRBV7-3	TRBJ2-3	CASSPTGESRKDTQYF
NA	TRBV18	TRBJ1-2	CASSGDSSYGYTF
NA	TRBV19	TRBJ2-3	CASSWAGVDTQYF
NA	TRBV4-1	TRBJ2-2	CASSLGGGGYTGELFF
NA	TRBV2	TRBJ2-6	CASSEDRAGANVLTF
once	TRBV5-6	TRBJ2-4	CASSKTGTLAKNIQYF
NA	TRBV10-3	TRBJ2-5	CAISARVGETQYF
NA	TRBV30	TRBJ2-5	CAWTNSGETQYF
NA	TRBV6-6	TRBJ2-7	CASSRPRDRQTYEQYF
NA	TRBV2	TRBJ1-4	CASSGRQSTNEKLFF
NA	TRBV5-4	TRBJ2-5	CASSRQGPETQYF
NA	TRBV25-1	TRBJ2-1	CASSEPLQGNEQFF
NA	TRBV7-9	TRBJ1-2	CASSLGLGGNYGYTF
NA	TRBV27	TRBJ1-1	CASSPHDRIGAFF
NA	TRBV6-1	TRBJ2-7	CASRNGGATYEQYF
NA	TRBV9	TRBJ2-2	CASSAIDTGELFF
NA	TRBV30	TRBJ1-4	CAWTRRGGPNEKLFF
NA	TRBV19	TRBJ2-1	CASSLAGYGEQFF
NA	TRBV1	TRBJ1-5	CTSSQTRSWGQPQHF
once	TRBV6-4	TRBJ1-1	CASSDADRGRNTEAFF
NA	TRBV29-1	TRBJ1-2	CSVLILGYGYTF
NA	TRBV6-5	TRBJ1-6	CASSYYQGARGSPLHF
NA	TRBV19	TRBJ1-1	CASNPRGTNTEAFF
NA	TRBV6-5	TRBJ1-2	CASTAAGTSNYGYTF
NA	TRBV19	TRBJ2-1	CASTPLRDSYNEQFF
NA	TRBV20-1	TRBJ2-2	CSAQHRGAVF
NA	TRBV7-7	TRBJ2-2	CASSLGEVLTGELFF
NA	TRBV18	TRBJ1-5	CASSPNRDHSNQPQHF
once	TRBV18	TRBJ2-1	CASPPSPGQGVDEQFF
NA	TRBV13	TRBJ2-3	CASSRDSAQYF
NA	TRBV28	TRBJ2-3	CASSQGGDTQYF
once	TRBV11-2	TRBJ2-3	CASSGAGTSTDTQYF
NA	TRBV5-1	TRBJ1-3	CASSLGQGKGNTIYF
NA	TRBV5-5	TRBJ2-5	CASSPLGTALRETQYF
NA	TRBV18	TRBJ2-5	CASSPPGLSETQYF
NA	TRBV4-1	TRBJ2-1	CASSQSPSGGAYNEQFF
NA	TRBV6-1	TRBJ2-2	CASSPGTANTGELFF